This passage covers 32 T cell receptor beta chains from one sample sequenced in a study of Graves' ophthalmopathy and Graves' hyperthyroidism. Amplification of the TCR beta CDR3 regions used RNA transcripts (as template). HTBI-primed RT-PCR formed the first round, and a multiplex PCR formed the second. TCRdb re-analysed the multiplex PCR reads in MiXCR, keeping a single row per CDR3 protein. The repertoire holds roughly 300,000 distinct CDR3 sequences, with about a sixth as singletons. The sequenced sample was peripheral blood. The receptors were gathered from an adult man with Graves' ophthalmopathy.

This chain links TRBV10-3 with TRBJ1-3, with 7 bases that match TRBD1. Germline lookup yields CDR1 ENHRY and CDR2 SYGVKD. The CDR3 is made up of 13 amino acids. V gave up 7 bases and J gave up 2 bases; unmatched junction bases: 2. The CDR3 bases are TGTGCCATCAAAGGGGGCACTGGAAACACCATATATTTT. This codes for CAIKGGTGNTIYF.

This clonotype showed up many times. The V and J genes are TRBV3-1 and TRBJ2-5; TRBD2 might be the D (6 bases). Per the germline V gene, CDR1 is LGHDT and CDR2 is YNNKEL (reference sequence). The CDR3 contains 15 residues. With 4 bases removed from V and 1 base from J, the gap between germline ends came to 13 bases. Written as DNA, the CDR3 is TGTGCCAGCAGCCCCCCCATGGGACTCCAAGAGACCCAGTACTTC. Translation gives CASSPPMGLQETQYF.

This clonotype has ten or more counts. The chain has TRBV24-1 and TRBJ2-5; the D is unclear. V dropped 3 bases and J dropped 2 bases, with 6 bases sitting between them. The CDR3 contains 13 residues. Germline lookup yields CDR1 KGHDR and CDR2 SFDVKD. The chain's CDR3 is CATSDGNQETQYF. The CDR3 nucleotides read TGTGCCACCAGTGATGGGAATCAAGAGACCCAGTACTTC.

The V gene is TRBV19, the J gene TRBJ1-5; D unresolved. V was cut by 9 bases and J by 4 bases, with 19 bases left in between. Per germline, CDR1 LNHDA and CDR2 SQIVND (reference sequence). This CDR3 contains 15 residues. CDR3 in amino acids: CASLGWEEYNQPQHF. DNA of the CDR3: TGTGCCAGCCTGGGGTGGGAGGAATATAATCAGCCCCAGCATTTT.

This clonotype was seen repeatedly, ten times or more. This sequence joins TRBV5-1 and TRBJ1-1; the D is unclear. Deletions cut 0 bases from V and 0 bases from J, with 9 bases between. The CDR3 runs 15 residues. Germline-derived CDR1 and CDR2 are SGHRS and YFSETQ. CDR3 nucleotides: TGCGCCAGCAGCTTGGATCTACGGTTGAACACTGAAGCTTTCTTT. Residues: CASSLDLRLNTEAFF.

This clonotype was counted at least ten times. CDR3 in amino acids: CASTRGGYAETEAFF. In DNA form, the CDR3 reads TGTGCCAGTACCAGGGGCGGTTATGCGGAGACTGAAGCTTTCTTT. This chain links TRBV6-2 or TRBV6-3 with TRBJ1-1, with D possibly matching TRBD1 (6 bases). Germline V lookup: CDR1 MNHEY, CDR2 SVGEGT. The V end lost 9 bases, the J end lost 5 bases, and 22 bases lay between the germline ends. The CDR3 sequence is 15 residues long.

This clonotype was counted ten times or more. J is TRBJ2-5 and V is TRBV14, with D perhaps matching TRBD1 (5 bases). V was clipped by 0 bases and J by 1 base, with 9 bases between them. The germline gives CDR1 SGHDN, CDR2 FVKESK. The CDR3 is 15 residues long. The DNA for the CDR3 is TGTGCCAGCAGCCAAGATGTGACAGCCCAAGAGACCCAGTACTTC. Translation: CASSQDVTAQETQYF.

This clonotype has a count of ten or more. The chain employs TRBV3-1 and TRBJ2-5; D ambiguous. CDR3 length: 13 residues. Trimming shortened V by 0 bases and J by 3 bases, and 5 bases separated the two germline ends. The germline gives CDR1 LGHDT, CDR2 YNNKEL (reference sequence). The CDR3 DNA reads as TGTGCCAGCAGCCAAGATGAGGAAGAGACCCAGTACTTC. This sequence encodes CASSQDEEETQYF.

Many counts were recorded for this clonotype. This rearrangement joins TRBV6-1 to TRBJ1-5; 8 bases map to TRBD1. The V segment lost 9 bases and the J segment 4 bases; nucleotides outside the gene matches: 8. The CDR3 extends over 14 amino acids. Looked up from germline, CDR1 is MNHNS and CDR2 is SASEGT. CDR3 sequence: CASTDRGRNQPQHF. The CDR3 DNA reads TGTGCCAGTACCGACAGGGGCCGAAATCAGCCCCAGCATTTT.

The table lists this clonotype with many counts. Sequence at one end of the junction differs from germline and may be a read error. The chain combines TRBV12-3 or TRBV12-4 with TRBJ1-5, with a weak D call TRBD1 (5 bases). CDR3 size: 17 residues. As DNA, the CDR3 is TGTGCCGGCAGTTTATGGGGCGGCGAAAATAGCAATCAGCCCCAGCATTTT. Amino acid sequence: CAGSLWGGENSNQPQHF.

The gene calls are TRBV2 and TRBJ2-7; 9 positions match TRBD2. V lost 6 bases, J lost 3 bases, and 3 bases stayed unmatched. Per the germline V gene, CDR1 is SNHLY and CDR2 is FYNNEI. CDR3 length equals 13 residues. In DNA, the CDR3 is TGTGCCAGCAGAGGGACTAGCTTCTACGAGCAGTACTTC. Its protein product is CASRGTSFYEQYF.

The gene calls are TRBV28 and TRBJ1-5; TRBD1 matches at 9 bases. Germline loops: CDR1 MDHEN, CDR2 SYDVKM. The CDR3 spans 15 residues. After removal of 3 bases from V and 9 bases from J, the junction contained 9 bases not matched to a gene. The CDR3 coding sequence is TGTGCCAGCAGTTTTGTCACAGGGGGCAAGGGGCCCCAGCATTTT. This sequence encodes CASSFVTGGKGPQHF.

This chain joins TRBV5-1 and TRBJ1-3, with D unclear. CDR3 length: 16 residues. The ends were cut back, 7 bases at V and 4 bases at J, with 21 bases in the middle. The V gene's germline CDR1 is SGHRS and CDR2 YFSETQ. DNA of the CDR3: TGCGCCAGCGCCCCAGGCAGTGCGGTACGAGGAAACACCATATATTTT. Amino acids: CASAPGSAVRGNTIYF.

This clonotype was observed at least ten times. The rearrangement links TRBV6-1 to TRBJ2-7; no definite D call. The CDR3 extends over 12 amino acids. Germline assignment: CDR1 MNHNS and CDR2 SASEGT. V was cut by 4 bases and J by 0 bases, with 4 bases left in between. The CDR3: CASSVFSYEQYF. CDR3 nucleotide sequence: TGTGCCAGCAGTGTTTTCTCCTACGAGCAGTACTTC.

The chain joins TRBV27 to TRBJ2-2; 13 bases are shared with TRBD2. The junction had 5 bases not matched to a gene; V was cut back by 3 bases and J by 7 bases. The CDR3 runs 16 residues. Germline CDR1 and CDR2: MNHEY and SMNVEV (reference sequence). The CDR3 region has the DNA TGTGCCAGCAGTTTGTTGACTAGCGGGAGGAGCGGGGAGCTGTTTTTT. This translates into CASSLLTSGRSGELFF.

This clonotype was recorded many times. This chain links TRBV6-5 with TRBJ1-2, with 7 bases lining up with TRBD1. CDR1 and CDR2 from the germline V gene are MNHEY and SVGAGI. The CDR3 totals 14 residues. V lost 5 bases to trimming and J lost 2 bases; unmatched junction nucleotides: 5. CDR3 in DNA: TGTGCCAGCAGTCCACAGGGGCCCAACTATGGCTACACCTTC. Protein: CASSPQGPNYGYTF.

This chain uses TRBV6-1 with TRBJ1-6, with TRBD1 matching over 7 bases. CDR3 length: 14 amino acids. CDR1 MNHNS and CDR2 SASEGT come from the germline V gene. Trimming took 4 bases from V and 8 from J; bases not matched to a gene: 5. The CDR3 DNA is TGTGCCAGCAGTGTAGGGACAGCTGATTCACCCCTCCACTTT. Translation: CASSVGTADSPLHF.

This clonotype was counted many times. The CDR3 reads CASSLPAGSYEQYF. CDR3 in DNA: TGTGCCAGCAGCTTACCGGCAGGGTCCTACGAGCAGTACTTC. The J gene is TRBJ2-7, the V gene TRBV7-9, with D maybe TRBD1 (5 bases). Trimming cost V 2 bases and J 1 base, with 9 bases left between them. The CDR3 extends over 14 amino acids. Germline-derived CDR1 and CDR2 are SEHNR and FQNEAQ (reference sequence).

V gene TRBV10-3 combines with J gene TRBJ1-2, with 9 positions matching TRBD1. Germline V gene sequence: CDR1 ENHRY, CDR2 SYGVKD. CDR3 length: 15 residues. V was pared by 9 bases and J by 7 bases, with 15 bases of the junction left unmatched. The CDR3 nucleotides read TGTGCCATGGCGACGGTGGACAGGGGTTTGTTTGGCTACACCTTC. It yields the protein CAMATVDRGLFGYTF.

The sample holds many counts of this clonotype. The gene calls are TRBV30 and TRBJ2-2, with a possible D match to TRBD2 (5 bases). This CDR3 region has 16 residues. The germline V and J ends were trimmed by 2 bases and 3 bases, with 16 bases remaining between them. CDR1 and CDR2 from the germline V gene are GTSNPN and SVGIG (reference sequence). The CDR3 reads CAWSSKDGEYTGELFF. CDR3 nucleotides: TGTGCCTGGAGTTCTAAGGACGGGGAATACACCGGGGAGCTGTTTTTT.

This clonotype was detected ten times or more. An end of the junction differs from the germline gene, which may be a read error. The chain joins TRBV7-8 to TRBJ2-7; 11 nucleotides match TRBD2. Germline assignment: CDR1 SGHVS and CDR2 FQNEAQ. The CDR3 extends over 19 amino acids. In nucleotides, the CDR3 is TGTGCCAGCAGTCTAGGATACAGAACTAGCGGGAGTGAGTCCTGCGAGCAGTACTTC. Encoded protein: CASSLGYRTSGSESCEQYF. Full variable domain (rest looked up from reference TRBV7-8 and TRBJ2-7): GAGVSQSPRYKVAKRGQDVALRCDPISGHVSLFWYQQALGQGPEFLTYFQNEAQLDKSGLPSDRFFAERPEGSVSTLKIQRTQQEDSAVYLCASSLGYRTSGSESCEQYFGPGTRLTVT.

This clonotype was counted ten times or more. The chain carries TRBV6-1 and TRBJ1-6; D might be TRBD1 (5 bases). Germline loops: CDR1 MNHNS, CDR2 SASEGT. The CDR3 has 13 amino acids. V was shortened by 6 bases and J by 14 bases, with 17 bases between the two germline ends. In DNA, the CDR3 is TGTGCCAGCAGCTCCGGGACGGCAGTCACCCTCCACTTT. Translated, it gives CASSSGTAVTLHF.

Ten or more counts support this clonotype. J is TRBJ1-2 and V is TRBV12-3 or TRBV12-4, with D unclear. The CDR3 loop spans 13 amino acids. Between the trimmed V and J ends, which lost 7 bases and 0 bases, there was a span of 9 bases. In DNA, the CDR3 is TGTGCCAGCAACTTTAATGCTAACTATGGCTACACCTTC. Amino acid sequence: CASNFNANYGYTF.

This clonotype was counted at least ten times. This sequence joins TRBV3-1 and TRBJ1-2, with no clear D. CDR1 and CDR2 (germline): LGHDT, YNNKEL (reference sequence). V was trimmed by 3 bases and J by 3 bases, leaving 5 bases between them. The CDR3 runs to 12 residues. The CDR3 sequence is CASSQDYYGYTF. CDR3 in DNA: TGTGCCAGCAGCCAGGACTACTATGGCTACACCTTC. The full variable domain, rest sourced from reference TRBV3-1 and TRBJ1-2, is DTAVSQTPKYLVTQMGNDKSIKCEQNLGHDTMYWYKQDSKKFLKIMFSYNNKELIINETVPNRFSPKSPDKAHLNLHINSLELGDSAVYFCASSQDYYGYTFGSGTRLTVV.

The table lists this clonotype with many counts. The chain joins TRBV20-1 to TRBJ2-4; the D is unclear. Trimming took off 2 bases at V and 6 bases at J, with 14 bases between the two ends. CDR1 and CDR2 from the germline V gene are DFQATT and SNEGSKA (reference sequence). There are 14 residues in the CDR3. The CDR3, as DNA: TGCAGTGCTAGATTATGGGCCTCCGGAAACATTCAGTACTTC. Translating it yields CSARLWASGNIQYF.

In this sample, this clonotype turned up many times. The CDR3 region is CASSYGETGELFF. Written as DNA, the CDR3 is TGTGCCAGCAGCTACGGGGAGACCGGGGAGCTGTTTTTT. The gene calls are TRBV12-3 or TRBV12-4 and TRBJ2-2, with TRBD2 as a possible D gene (5 bases). The CDR3 is 13 residues long. Trimming shortened V by 6 bases and J by 5 bases, and 10 bases separated the two germline ends.

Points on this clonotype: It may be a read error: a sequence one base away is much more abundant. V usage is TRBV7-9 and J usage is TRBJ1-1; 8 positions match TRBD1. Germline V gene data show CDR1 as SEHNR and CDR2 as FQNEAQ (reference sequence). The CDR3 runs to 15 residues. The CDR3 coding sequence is TGTGTCAGCAGCCGTAGGGACAGGCTGAACACTGAAGCTTTCTTT. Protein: CVSSRRDRLNTEAFF.

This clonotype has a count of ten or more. The CDR3 DNA sequence: TGTGCCAGCAGCTTAGATCTGGCAGGGGGGGAGACCCAGTACTTC. This sequence encodes CASSLDLAGGETQYF. The V and J genes are TRBV11-2 and TRBJ2-5; D perhaps matches TRBD1 (7 bases). The CDR3 covers 15 residues. Between the trimmed V and J ends, which lost 0 bases and 5 bases, there was a span of 13 bases. In germline, CDR1 is SGHAT, CDR2 FQNNGV.

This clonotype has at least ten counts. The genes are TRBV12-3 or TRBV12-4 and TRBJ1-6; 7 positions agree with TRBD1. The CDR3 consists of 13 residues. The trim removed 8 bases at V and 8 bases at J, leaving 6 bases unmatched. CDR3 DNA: TGTGCCAGCTCTGACAGGGCGGATTCACCCCTCCACTTT. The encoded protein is CASSDRADSPLHF.

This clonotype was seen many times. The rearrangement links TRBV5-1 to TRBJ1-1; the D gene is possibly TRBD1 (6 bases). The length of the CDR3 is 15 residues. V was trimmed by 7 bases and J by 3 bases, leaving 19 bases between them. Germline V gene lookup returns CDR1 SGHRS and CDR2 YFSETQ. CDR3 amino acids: CASAAGVGWDTEAFF. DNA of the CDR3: TGCGCCAGCGCCGCAGGGGTTGGGTGGGACACTGAAGCTTTCTTT. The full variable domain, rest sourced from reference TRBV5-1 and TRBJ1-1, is KAGVTQTPRYLIKTRGQQVTLSCSPISGHRSVSWYQQTPGQGLQFLFEYFSETQRNKGNFPGRFSGRQFSNSRSEMNVSTLELGDSALYLCASAAGVGWDTEAFFGQGTRLTVV.

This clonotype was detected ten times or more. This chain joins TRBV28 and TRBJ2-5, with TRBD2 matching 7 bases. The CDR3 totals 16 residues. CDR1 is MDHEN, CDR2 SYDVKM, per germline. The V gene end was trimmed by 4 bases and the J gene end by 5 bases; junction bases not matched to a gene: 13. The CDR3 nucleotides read TGTGCCAGCAGTTCGATGAAAGGGCGGGGGAAGGAGACCCAGTACTTC. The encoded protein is CASSSMKGRGKETQYF.

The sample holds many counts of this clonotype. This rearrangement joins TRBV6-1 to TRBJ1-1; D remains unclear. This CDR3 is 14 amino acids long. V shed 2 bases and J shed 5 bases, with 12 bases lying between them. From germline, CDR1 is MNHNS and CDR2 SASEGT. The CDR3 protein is CASSERGKRTEAFF. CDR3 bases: TGTGCCAGCAGTGAAAGAGGGAAGAGGACTGAAGCTTTCTTT.